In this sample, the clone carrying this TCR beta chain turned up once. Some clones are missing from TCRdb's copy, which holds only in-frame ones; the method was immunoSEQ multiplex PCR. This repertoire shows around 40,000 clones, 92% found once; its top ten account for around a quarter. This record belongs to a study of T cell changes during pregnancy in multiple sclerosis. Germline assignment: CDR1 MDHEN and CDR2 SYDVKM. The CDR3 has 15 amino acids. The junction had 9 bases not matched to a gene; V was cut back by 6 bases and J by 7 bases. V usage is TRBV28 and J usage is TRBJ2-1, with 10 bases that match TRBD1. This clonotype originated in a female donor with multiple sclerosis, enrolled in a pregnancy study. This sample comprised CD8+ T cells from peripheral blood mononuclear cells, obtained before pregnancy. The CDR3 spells CASRSGDRGRNEQFF. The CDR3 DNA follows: TGTGCCAGCAGGTCGGGTGACAGGGGGCGGAATGAGCAGTTCTTC.